This T cell receptor beta chain was sequenced in a study of blood T cell repertoires in COVID-19. The V gene's germline CDR1 is SGDLS and CDR2 YYNGEE. The V end lost 1 base, the J end lost 3 bases, and 9 bases lay between the germline ends. The CDR3 sequence is 14 residues long. The data were produced by immunoSEQ multiplex PCR, yet TCRdb's version contains in-frame clones alone and is incomplete. Here the sample spans 170,000 or so clones, approximately 86% being singletons. The sample consisted of peripheral blood. The J gene is TRBJ2-3, the V gene TRBV9, with D hard to call. The clonotype originates from a man between 35 and 55 years old with active or convalescent COVID-19. CDR3 region: CASSVRLETDTQYF. Here the CDR3 DNA reads TGTGCCAGCAGCGTACGGCTAGAGACAGATACGCAGTATTTT.